This T cell receptor (beta chain) is from a study of blood T cell repertoires in COVID-19. Study as a whole: Researchers got acute and convalescent COVID-19 samples from the United States, Italy and Spain.

This CDR3 has 12 residues. Trimming removed 6 bases at V and 11 bases at J, with 16 bases between. Germline assignment: CDR1 MNHEY and CDR2 SVGAGI. Clones were sequenced by immunoSEQ multiplex PCR, and TCRdb holds only the in-frame ones, with some missing. The sample consists of some 140,000 clones, around 80% of them appearing once. This chain connects TRBV6-5 to TRBJ1-1, with a possible D match to TRBD1 (6 bases). Input material: peripheral blood. This TCR came from a man between 60 and 75 years old with acute or convalescent COVID-19. The CDR3, as DNA: TGTGCCAGCAGACCCTTCCAGGGGTCTGCTTTCTTT. This sequence encodes CASRPFQGSAFF.